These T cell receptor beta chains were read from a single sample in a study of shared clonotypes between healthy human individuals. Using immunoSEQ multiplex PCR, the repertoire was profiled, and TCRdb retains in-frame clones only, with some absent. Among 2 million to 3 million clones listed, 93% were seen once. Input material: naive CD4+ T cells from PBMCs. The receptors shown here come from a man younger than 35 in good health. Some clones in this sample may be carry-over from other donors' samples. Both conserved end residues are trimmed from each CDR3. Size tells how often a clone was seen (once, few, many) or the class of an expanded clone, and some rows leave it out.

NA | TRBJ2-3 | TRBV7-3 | ASSLGTGEFWSTDTQY
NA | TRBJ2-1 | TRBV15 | ATSGDLRYNEQF
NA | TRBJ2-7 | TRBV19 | ASSIVVGTGSYEQY
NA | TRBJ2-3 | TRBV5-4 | ASSLGLAGVVTDTQY
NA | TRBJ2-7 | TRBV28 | ASRLLAGGAYEQY
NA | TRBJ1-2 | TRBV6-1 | ASSVTDRNYGYT
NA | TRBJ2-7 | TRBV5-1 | ASSLGLAGTYEQY
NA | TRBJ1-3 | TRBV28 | ASRQGTTGNTIY
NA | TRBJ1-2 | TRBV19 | ASSSDRPYGYT
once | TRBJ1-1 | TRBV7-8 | ASSAALGEGREAF
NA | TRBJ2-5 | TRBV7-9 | ASGRDTYQETQY
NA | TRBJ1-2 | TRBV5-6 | ASSLPGVGYT
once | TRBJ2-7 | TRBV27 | ATHASGISYEQY
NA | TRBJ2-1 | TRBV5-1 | ASSLSPTSGFNEQF
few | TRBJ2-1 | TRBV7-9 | ASSTGTGAYNEQF
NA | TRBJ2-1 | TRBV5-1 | ASSFSERGEQF
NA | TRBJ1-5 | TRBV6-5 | ASRETGVTQPQH
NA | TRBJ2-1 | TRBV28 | ASRLPEPYNEQF
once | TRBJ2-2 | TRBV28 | ASSLIGSLSGELF
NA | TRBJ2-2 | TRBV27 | ASSLLGRGRNTGELF
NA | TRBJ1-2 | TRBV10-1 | ASSESRSYGYT
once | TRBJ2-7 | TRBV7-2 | ASSSPTGHYEQY
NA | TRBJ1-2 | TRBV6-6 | ASSYWTGGNGYT
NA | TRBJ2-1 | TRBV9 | ASSDPRGADNEQF
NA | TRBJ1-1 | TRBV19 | ASSRKGQGAAWGSWTEAF
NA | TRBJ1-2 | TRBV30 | AWSRRDSYGYT
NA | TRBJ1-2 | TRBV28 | ASSFFSQGYT
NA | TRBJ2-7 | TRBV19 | ASSTTGGYSYEQY
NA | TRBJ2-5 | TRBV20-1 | SVRGGETQY
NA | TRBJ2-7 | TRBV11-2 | ASSLDGVRTDIGEQY
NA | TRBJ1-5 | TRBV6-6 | ASRPRGQGAYQPQH
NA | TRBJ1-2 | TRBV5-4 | ASSTDLYGYT
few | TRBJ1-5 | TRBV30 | AWSGGQGKNQPQH
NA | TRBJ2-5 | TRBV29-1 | SVDGGVQETQY
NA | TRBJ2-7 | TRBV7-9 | ASSLEAEARQY
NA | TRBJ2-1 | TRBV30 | AWSSLRREGVYNEQF
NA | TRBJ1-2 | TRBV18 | ASSLTEVYGYT
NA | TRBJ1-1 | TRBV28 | ASRAGLRNTEAF
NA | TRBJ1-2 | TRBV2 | ASSAQGAIQSGYT
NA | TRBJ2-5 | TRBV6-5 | ASSQTGVAETQY
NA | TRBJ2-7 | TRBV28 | ASRARGRSYEQY
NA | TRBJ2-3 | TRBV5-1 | ASSDLAGVTDTQY
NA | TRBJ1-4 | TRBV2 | ASSQTDREEKLF
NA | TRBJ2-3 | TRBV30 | AWRGGTSGTKFTDTQY
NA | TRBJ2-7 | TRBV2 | ASSEGKGLAGAYEQY
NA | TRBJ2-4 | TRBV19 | ASSINTGGNIQY
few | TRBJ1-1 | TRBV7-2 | ASSPRQVMNTEAF
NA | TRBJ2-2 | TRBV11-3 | ASSLNQVTGELF
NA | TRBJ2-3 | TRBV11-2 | ASSWAGQSTDTQY
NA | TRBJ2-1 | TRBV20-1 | SASAYNEQF
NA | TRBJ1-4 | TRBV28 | ASSLEGGATNEKLF
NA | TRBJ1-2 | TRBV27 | ASSLSMPRQGAQGYT
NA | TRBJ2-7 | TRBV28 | ASSTPGLATYEQY
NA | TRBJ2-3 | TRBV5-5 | ASSLAGGTDTQY
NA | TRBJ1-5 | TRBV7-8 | ASSPLGSFSNQPQH
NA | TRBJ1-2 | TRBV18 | ASSLTDNYGYT
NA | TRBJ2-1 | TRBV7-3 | ASSLGAGTLNNEQF
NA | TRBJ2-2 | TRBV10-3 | AIGTNTGELF
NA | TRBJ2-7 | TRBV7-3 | ASSLGTGYHEQY